This T cell receptor (beta chain) derives from a study of T cells in Graves' hyperthyroidism and ophthalmopathy. This clonotype showed up many times. Amplification of TCR beta CDR3 regions was performed using RNA transcripts as template. During a first-round RT-PCR of the TCR CDR3, the HTBI primer set was used. TCRdb itself ran the multiplex PCR reads through MiXCR, one entry per CDR3 protein. The repertoire holds about 410,000 distinct CDR3 sequences, with roughly 14% as singletons. Losses at the gene ends were 6 bases for V and 4 bases for J; bases not matched to a gene: 3. The CDR3 is 14 amino acids. Looked up from germline, CDR1 is MDHEN and CDR2 is SYDVKM.

The specimen was blood. This chain uses TRBV28 with TRBJ1-3, with 10 bases fitting TRBD1. This receptor was identified in a man younger than 35 with Graves' ophthalmopathy. The CDR3 region is CASRGTGAGNTIYF. In DNA, the CDR3 is TGTGCCAGCAGGGGGACAGGGGCCGGAAACACCATATATTTT.